The following is a T cell receptor beta chain sequence with its context. The data belong to a study of blood T cell repertoires in COVID-19. Study summary: PBMCs, B-cell-depleted T cells, or T cells were the source of the cDNA or gDNA that made up the material.

TCRdb's copy holds only in-frame clones and misses some; the assay was immunoSEQ multiplex PCR. Among 200,000 or so clones, roughly 90% were seen once, and the ten largest hold 0.8% to 1%. The ends lost 4 bases at V and 4 bases at J; junction bases unmatched: 9. Per the germline V gene, CDR1 is MNHNS and CDR2 is SASEGT. The CDR3 length is 17 residues. The sequencing sample was made of peripheral blood. This clonotype was sampled from a man aged 55 to 70 with COVID-19, enrolled during active disease. The rearrangement links TRBV6-1 to TRBJ2-2, with 10 positions matching TRBD1. In DNA form, the CDR3 reads TGTGCCAGCAGTGGGAAGACAGGGGGCTTAACCACCGGGGAGCTGTTTTTT. Translated: CASSGKTGGLTTGELFF.